The 28 T cell receptor beta chains in this list originate from one sample, sequenced in a study of human T cells and chemical hapten exposure. Time point of the sample: pre-sensitization, week 0. Treatment meaning: therapeutic diphenylcyclopropenone sensitization with weekly scalp DPC. A single record per CDR3 protein comes from TCRdb applying MiXCR to the RACE reads. The table has roughly 90,000 distinct CDR3 sequences, around 10% seen once. The specimen was whole blood, collected in connection with sensitization to the hapten diphenylcyclopropenone (DPC). Source of these receptors: a woman in her 40s with alopecia areata. Some clones in this sample may be carry-over from other donors' samples.

The V and J genes are TRBV11-2 and TRBJ2-4, with D possibly matching TRBD2 (5 bases). Trimming removed 5 bases from V and 1 base from J, with 15 bases in between. The CDR3 is made up of 16 amino acids. Per germline, CDR1 SGHAT and CDR2 FQNNGV. In DNA, the CDR3 is TGTGCCAGCAGCGCGGGTCTCCCGGGCGCCAAAAACATTCAGTACTTC. Its translation: CASSAGLPGAKNIQYF.

This CDR3 reads CASSQAGRKHGYTF. The DNA for the CDR3 is TGTGCCAGCAGCCAGGCCGGCCGAAAGCATGGCTACACCTTC. This chain connects TRBV4-2 to TRBJ1-2; no clear D. The germline V gene encodes CDR1 LGHNA and CDR2 YNFKEQ. This CDR3 is 14 amino acids long. Trimming pared 3 bases from V and 6 bases from J, leaving 14 bases between.

This clonotype was detected many times. Here the CDR3 reads CASSQESVVDTIYF. The DNA for the CDR3 is TGTGCCAGCAGCCAAGAGTCCGTTGTAGACACCATATATTTT. This sequence joins TRBV4-2 and TRBJ1-3; no firm D call. The CDR3 covers 14 residues. From germline, CDR1 is LGHNA and CDR2 YNFKEQ. Trimming took off 0 bases at V and 8 bases at J, with 11 bases between the two ends.

This clonotype was picked up many times. The chain links TRBV28 to TRBJ1-2; D remains unclear. The germline CDR1 and CDR2 sequences are MDHEN and SYDVKM. The V gene lost 6 bases and the J gene lost 4 bases, with 9 bases spanning the gap. CDR3 length: 12 residues. The CDR3 loop reads CASSPPVYGYTF. CDR3 in DNA: TGTGCCAGCAGCCCCCCGGTCTATGGCTACACCTTC.

The chain is built from TRBV3-1 and TRBJ1-1; TRBD1 might be the D (6 bases). The V gene lost 4 bases and the J gene lost 4 bases, with 10 bases spanning the gap. Germline V gives CDR1 LGHDT, CDR2 YNNKEL (reference sequence). CDR3 length: 13 residues. CDR3 nucleotide sequence: TGTGCCAGCAGCCGCAGGGGCCCCACTGAAGCTTTCTTT. This gives the protein CASSRRGPTEAFF.

V and J are TRBV6-6 and TRBJ2-1; D is undetermined. CDR3 length: 15 residues. CDR1 is MNHNY and CDR2 is SVGAGI in the germline V gene (reference sequence). V was cut by 2 bases and J by 4 bases, with 12 bases left in between. CDR3 in amino acids: CASSYPPNAYNEQFF. In DNA form, the CDR3 reads TGTGCCAGCAGTTACCCCCCCAACGCGTACAATGAGCAGTTCTTC.

This clonotype has a count of ten or more. The chain uses TRBV30 and TRBJ2-5; 10 bases are a match to TRBD2. Trimming cost V 5 bases and J 2 bases; bases outside gene matches: 11. This CDR3 has 16 residues. Germline V gene sequence: CDR1 GTSNPN, CDR2 SVGIG (reference sequence). CDR3 DNA: TGTGCCTGGGCACGGGGTAGCGGGGGGCCTCAAGAGACCCAGTACTTC. It is translated as CAWARGSGGPQETQYF.

This clonotype has at least ten counts. V gene TRBV5-4 combines with J gene TRBJ1-2, with unresolved D. Trimming left V 0 bases short and J 4 bases short, with 10 bases between. CDR3 length equals 14 residues. CDR1 is SGHNT and CDR2 is YYREEE in the germline V gene (reference sequence). CDR3 protein: CASSLDGVGYGYTF. In DNA form, the CDR3 reads TGTGCCAGCAGCTTGGATGGCGTCGGCTATGGCTACACCTTC.

This clonotype has ten or more counts. The rearrangement uses TRBV4-2 and TRBJ2-1, with a possible D match to TRBD1 (6 bases). The CDR3 runs to 17 residues. The germline V gene has CDR1 LGHNA and CDR2 YNFKEQ. V was clipped by 1 base and J by 7 bases, with 20 bases between them. This CDR3 reads CASSQATGSDTRNEQFF. The CDR3 coding sequence is TGTGCCAGCAGCCAAGCGACAGGTTCCGATACAAGGAATGAGCAGTTCTTC.

This clonotype has only a few counts. The V and J genes are TRBV12-3 or TRBV12-4 and TRBJ2-1, with TRBD2 matching 11 bases. CDR3 length: 13 amino acids. The ends lost 6 bases at V and 9 bases at J; junction bases unmatched: 4. The DNA for the CDR3 is TGTGCCAGCAGCCTAGCGGGGGGAACTGAGCAGTTCTTC. Translated, it gives CASSLAGGTEQFF.

The sample holds many counts of this clonotype. The junction shows a germline mismatch at one end, possibly a read error. The chain is built from TRBV15 and TRBJ1-1; 7 bases are a match to TRBD1. Germline CDR1 reads LNHNV; CDR2 reads YYDKDF (reference sequence). The CDR3 runs to 15 residues. CDR3 residues: CATSGDPGGLAEAFF. The CDR3 region has the DNA TGTGCCACCAGCGGAGACCCAGGGGGGTTGGCTGAAGCTTTCTTT.

This clonotype was recorded many times. The rearrangement links TRBV5-1 to TRBJ1-1, with 10 bases fitting TRBD1. The CDR3 extends over 17 amino acids. Looked up from germline, CDR1 is SGHRS and CDR2 is YFSETQ. Trimming at V came to 2 bases and at J to 1 base, leaving 8 bases not matched to a gene. The CDR3 region has the DNA TGCGCCAGCAGCTTTGTCCCGGGACAGGGGCCGAACACTGAAGCTTTCTTT. Its translation is CASSFVPGQGPNTEAFF.

The chain carries TRBV29-1 and TRBJ1-1, with D tentatively TRBD1 (6 bases). V lost 4 bases and J lost 4, with 13 bases in between. The CDR3 loop spans 13 amino acids. The germline CDR1 and CDR2 sequences are SQVTM and ANQGSEA. The CDR3 bases are TGCAGCGTTGCCGGGGGCGCGACCACTGAAGCTTTCTTT. Amino acids: CSVAGGATTEAFF.

This clonotype appeared a few times. The chain is built from TRBV24-1 and TRBJ2-1; TRBD1 is a possible D gene (6 bases). This CDR3 is 15 amino acids long. CDR1 and CDR2 (germline): KGHDR, SFDVKD. Trimming left V 7 bases short and J 0 bases short, with 12 bases between. The CDR3 nucleotides are TGTGCCACCAGGGGGGCCCAGGGCTCCTACAATGAGCAGTTCTTC. Translated: CATRGAQGSYNEQFF.

In its sample, this clonotype was seen many times. The gene calls are TRBV7-8 and TRBJ1-1; D call uncertain. The CDR3 has 15 amino acids. Germline values: CDR1 SGHVS, CDR2 FQNEAQ. V gave up 1 base and J gave up 0 bases, with 9 bases separating them. The CDR3 loop is CASSLGIRMNTEAFF. DNA of the CDR3: TGTGCCAGCAGCTTAGGTATCAGGATGAACACTGAAGCTTTCTTT.

This clonotype was counted only a few times. The chain carries TRBV21-1 and TRBJ2-2. TRBV21-1 is listed as a pseudogene. There are 15 residues in the CDR3. The CDR3 spells CASHHRSDNTGELFF. For the CDR3, the DNA is TGTGCCAGTCACCACAGATCGGATAACACCGGGGAGCTGTTTTTT.

The chain couples TRBV6-1 to TRBJ2-3; 7 bases align to TRBD1. The ends lost 4 bases at V and 1 base at J; junction bases unmatched: 8. Germline-derived CDR1 and CDR2 are MNHNS and SASEGT. The CDR3 is 16 residues long. CDR3 in DNA: TGTGCCAGCAGTGCCTTCCCGGGACAGCGCACAGATACGCAGTATTTT. Its protein is CASSAFPGQRTDTQYF.

This clonotype was counted ten times or more. The chain has TRBV28 and TRBJ1-2, with a possible D match to TRBD1 (6 bases). Germline V gene data show CDR1 as MDHEN and CDR2 as SYDVKM. The CDR3 runs 14 residues. V gave up 7 bases and J gave up 4 bases, with 16 bases separating them. The DNA of the CDR3 is TGTGCCAGCATTTCGGACAGTTTTACCTATGGCTACACCTTC. Translating gives CASISDSFTYGYTF.

The chain couples TRBV7-9 to TRBJ1-3; D remains ambiguous. The V gene's germline CDR1 is SEHNR and CDR2 FQNEAQ (reference sequence). This CDR3 is 12 amino acids long. Trimming pared 11 bases from V and 4 bases from J, leaving 12 bases between. CDR3 coding DNA: TGTGCCGCGGATCTGGGAGGAAACACCATATATTTT. This codes for CAADLGGNTIYF.

In its sample, this clonotype was seen many times. The genes are TRBV19 and TRBJ1-5; a possible D gene is TRBD1 (5 bases). CDR3 length: 15 amino acids. The germline V gene encodes CDR1 LNHDA and CDR2 SQIVND (reference sequence). V lost 5 bases and J 0 bases, leaving 11 bases between the germline ends. The DNA for the CDR3 is TGTGCCAGTAGTCCTCAGGGAGGTAGCAATCAGCCCCAGCATTTT. Protein product: CASSPQGGSNQPQHF.

The chain employs TRBV7-2 and TRBJ1-2; a possible D gene is TRBD1 (6 bases). V lost 5 bases, J lost 3 bases, and 10 bases lay in between. This CDR3 contains 13 residues. Germline CDR1 is SGHTA and CDR2 is FQGNSA. The CDR3 loop is CASSADRDYGYTF. DNA of the CDR3: TGTGCCAGCAGCGCGGACAGAGACTATGGCTACACCTTC.

The chain is built from TRBV12-3 or TRBV12-4 and TRBJ2-2; 8 bases match TRBD1. This CDR3 is 13 amino acids long. V shed 11 bases, J shed 4 bases, and the junction held 6 bases outside the gene matches. The CDR3 loop reads CAAKTGGTGELFF. CDR3 nucleotides: TGTGCCGCGAAAACAGGGGGCACCGGGGAGCTGTTTTTT.

In DNA, the CDR3 is TGTGCCAGCAGCGCCCGGGACAGGGGAGAGACCCAGTACTTC. It encodes CASSARDRGETQYF. The chain couples TRBV5-5 to TRBJ2-5; 10 bases match TRBD1. J lost 4 bases, V lost 4 bases, and 4 bases had no gene match. The CDR3 is 14 residues long. Germline V lookup: CDR1 SGHKS, CDR2 YYEKEE (reference sequence).

This clonotype appeared a few times. This sequence joins TRBV7-3 and TRBJ2-3, with a weak D call TRBD2 (6 bases). The CDR3 runs to 13 residues. In germline, CDR1 is SGHTA, CDR2 FQGTGA. The germline V and J ends were trimmed by 4 bases and 5 bases, with 10 bases remaining between them. CDR3 region: CASSSGGVDTQYF. CDR3 coding DNA: TGTGCCAGCAGCTCAGGCGGGGTAGATACGCAGTATTTT. Looking up the rest from reference TRBV7-3 and TRBJ2-3 gives the full variable domain: GAGVSQTPSNKVTEKGKYVELRCDPISGHTALYWYRQSLGQGPEFLIYFQGTGAADDSGLPNDRFFAVRPEGSVSTLKIQRTERGDSAVYLCASSSGGVDTQYFGPGTRLTVL.

The chain has TRBV6-2 or TRBV6-3 and TRBJ1-1; 9 bases align to TRBD1. There are 16 residues in the CDR3. With V trimmed by 6 bases and J by 1 base, 9 bases remained unmatched. CDR1 MNHEY and CDR2 SVGEGT come from the germline V gene. This CDR3 is CASSPRTGARNTEAFF. The CDR3 DNA sequence: TGTGCCAGCAGCCCCAGGACAGGGGCTAGGAACACTGAAGCTTTCTTT.

This sequence joins TRBV5-5 and TRBJ1-5; D is possibly TRBD1 (5 bases). Looked up from germline, CDR1 is SGHKS and CDR2 is YYEKEE (reference sequence). V was trimmed by 7 bases and J by 10 bases, leaving 18 bases between them. The CDR3 extends over 13 amino acids. In DNA form, the CDR3 reads TGTGCCAGCGGGAGGCAGGGCATTGATCCCCAGCATTTT. Encoded protein: CASGRQGIDPQHF.

This chain uses TRBV19 with TRBJ2-2; D unresolved. The V end was cut by 3 bases, the J end by 2 bases, with 7 bases between. CDR1 LNHDA and CDR2 SQIVND come from the germline V gene (reference sequence). The CDR3 is made up of 14 amino acids. This CDR3 reads CASSIHTNTGELFF. As DNA, the CDR3 is TGTGCCAGTAGTATCCACACCAACACCGGGGAGCTGTTTTTT.

This clonotype was found a few times. The chain carries TRBV7-2 and TRBJ2-2; 7 positions match TRBD2. The CDR3 sequence is 16 residues long. Trimming took 3 bases from V and 4 from J; bases not matched to a gene: 8. CDR1 and CDR2 from the germline V gene are SGHTA and FQGNSA. The CDR3 here is CASSLGGTLTTGELFF. DNA of the CDR3: TGTGCCAGCAGCTTGGGGGGGACCCTTACCACCGGGGAGCTGTTTTTT.